This TCR beta chain was captured by sequencing in a study of blood T cell repertoires in COVID-19. Study-wide background: Nucleic acid was either cDNA or gDNA, and it came from T cells, B-cell-depleted T cells, or PBMCs.

In the study's own analysis: The authors estimated nucleated cell counts from reference gene primer amplification. TCRdb's table, derived via immunoSEQ multiplex PCR, lists solely in-frame clones and lacks some. V and J calls plus clone size are reproduced from that table; the DNA served to infer D and trimming. The sample contains a few hundred thousand clones, approximately 80% of which appear only once. This CDR3 region has 18 residues. Per germline, CDR1 SGHAT and CDR2 FQNNGV. The V and J ends lost 5 bases and 0 bases, in that order; junction bases with no gene match: 16. The TCR sequence derives from a young woman with acute or convalescent COVID-19. The chain carries TRBV11-2 and TRBJ2-7; 7 nucleotides align to TRBD2. The sample comprised peripheral blood. The CDR3, as DNA: TGTGCCAGCAGCATGCCCCCCGTTCAGACTAGCAGCTCCTACGAGCAGTACTTC. Amino acid sequence: CASSMPPVQTSSSYEQYF.